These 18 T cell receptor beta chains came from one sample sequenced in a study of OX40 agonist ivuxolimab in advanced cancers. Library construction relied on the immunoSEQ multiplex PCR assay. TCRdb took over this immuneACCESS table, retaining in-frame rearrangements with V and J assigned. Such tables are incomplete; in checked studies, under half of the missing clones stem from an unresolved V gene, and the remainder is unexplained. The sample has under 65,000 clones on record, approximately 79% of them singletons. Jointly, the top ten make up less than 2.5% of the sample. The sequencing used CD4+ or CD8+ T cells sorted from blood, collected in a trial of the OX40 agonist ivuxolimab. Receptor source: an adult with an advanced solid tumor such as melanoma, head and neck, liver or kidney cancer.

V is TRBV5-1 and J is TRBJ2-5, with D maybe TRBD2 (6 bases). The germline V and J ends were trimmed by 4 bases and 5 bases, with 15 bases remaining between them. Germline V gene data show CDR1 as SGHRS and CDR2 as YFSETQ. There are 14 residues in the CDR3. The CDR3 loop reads CASSPQVGRETQYF. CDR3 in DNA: TGCGCCAGCAGCCCTCAGGTGGGGAGGGAGACCCAGTACTTC.

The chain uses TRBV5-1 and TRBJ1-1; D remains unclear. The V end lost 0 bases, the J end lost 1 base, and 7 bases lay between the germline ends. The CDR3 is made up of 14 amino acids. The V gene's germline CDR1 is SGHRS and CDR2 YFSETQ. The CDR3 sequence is CASSLVSGNTEAFF. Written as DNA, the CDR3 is TGCGCCAGCAGCTTGGTCTCTGGGAACACTGAAGCTTTCTTT.

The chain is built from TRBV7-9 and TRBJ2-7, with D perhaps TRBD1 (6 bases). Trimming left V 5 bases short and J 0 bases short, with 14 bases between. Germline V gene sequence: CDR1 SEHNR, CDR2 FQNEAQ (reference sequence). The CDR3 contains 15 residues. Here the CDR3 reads CASSLQGFPSYEQYF. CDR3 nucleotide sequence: TGTGCCAGCAGCCTTCAGGGGTTCCCCTCCTACGAGCAGTACTTC.

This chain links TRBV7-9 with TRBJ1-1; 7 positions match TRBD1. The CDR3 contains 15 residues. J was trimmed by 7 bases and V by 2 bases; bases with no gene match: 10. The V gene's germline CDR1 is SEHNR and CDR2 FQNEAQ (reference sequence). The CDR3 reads CASSLPGQAGGEAFF. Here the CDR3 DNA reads TGTGCCAGCAGCTTACCTGGACAGGCAGGGGGTGAAGCTTTCTTT.

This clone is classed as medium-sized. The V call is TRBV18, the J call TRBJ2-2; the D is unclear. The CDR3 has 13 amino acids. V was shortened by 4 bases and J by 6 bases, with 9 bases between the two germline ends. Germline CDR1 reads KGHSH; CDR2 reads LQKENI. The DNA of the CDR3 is TGTGCCAGCTCACAGGGCCAGGCCGGGGAGCTGTTTTTT. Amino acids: CASSQGQAGELFF.

As DNA, the CDR3 is TGTGCCAGCAGGGCTTTTAGGGGGGTGAACACCGGGGAGCTGTTTTTT. Translated: CASRAFRGVNTGELFF. The chain recombines TRBV27 with TRBJ2-2, with D perhaps being TRBD1 or TRBD2 (6 bases each). V was shortened by 6 bases and J by 1 base, with 15 bases between the two germline ends. Germline V gene sequence: CDR1 MNHEY, CDR2 SMNVEV (reference sequence). This CDR3 is 16 amino acids long.

DNA for the CDR3: TGTGCCAGCAGCTTGGCAGGCGGACAGACCTCCTACGAGCAGTACTTC. It yields the protein CASSLAGGQTSYEQYF. The V and J genes are TRBV5-6 and TRBJ2-7, with D perhaps matching TRBD1 (6 bases). V was clipped by 0 bases and J by 0 bases, with 13 bases between them. CDR1 and CDR2 (germline): SGHDT, YYEEEE. There are 16 residues in the CDR3.

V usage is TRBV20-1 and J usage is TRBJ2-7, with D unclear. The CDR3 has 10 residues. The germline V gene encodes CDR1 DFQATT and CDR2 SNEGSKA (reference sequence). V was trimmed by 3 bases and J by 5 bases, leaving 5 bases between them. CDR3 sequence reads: CSARRDEQYF. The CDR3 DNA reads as TGCAGTGCTAGGCGTGACGAGCAGTACTTC.

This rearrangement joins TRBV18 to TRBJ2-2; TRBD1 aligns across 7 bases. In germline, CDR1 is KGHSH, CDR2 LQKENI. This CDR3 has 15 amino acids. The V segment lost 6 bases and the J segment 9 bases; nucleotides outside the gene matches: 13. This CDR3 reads CASSVKGAGSRELFF. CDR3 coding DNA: TGTGCCAGCTCTGTTAAGGGGGCAGGATCCCGGGAGCTGTTTTTT.

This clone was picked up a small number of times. The CDR3 DNA is TGTGCCAGTATTAGGTCGACGACCGGAAACACCATATATTTT. Translating gives CASIRSTTGNTIYF. This chain connects TRBV19 to TRBJ1-3; no definite D call. V was cut by 7 bases and J by 4 bases, with 14 bases left in between. There are 14 residues in the CDR3. The V gene's germline CDR1 is LNHDA and CDR2 SQIVND (reference sequence).

CDR3 sequence: CASSGGGPTETQYF. CDR3 bases: TGTGCCAGCAGCGGGGGAGGCCCTACGGAGACCCAGTACTTC. The genes are TRBV9 and TRBJ2-5; D might be TRBD2 (6 bases). This CDR3 comprises 14 residues. Per germline, CDR1 SGDLS and CDR2 YYNGEE. V was pared by 3 bases and J by 5 bases, with 14 bases between.

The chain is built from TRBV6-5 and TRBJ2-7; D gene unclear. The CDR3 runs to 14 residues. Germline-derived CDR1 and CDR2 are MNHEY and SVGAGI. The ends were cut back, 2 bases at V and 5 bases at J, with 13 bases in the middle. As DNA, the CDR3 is TGTGCCAGCAGTTACGGTAGCTCGTTGGACGAGCAGTACTTC. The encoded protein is CASSYGSSLDEQYF.

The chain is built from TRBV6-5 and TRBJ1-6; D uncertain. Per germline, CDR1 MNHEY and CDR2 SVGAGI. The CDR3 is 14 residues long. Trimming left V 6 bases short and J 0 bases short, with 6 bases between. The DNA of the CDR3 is TGTGCCAGCAGGACCGCCTCCTATAATTCACCCCTCCACTTT. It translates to CASRTASYNSPLHF.

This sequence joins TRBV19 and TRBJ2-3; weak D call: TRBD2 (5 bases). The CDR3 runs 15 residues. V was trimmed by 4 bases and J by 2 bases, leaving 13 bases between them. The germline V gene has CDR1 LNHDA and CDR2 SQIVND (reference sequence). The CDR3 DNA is TGTGCCAGTAGTAATAAGGGAGTCCCCACAGATACGCAGTATTTT. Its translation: CASSNKGVPTDTQYF.

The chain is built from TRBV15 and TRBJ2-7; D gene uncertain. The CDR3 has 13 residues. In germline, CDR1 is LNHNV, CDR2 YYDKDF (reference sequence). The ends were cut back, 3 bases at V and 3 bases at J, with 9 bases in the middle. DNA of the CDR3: TGTGCCACCAGCAGGGTTTACAACTACGAGCAGTACTTC. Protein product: CATSRVYNYEQYF.

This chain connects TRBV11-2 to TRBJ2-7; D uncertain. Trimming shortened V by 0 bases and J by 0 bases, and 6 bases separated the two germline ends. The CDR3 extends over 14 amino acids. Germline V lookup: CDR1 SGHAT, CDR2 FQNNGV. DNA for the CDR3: TGTGCCAGCAGCTTAGAAACAGCCTCCTACGAGCAGTACTTC. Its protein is CASSLETASYEQYF.

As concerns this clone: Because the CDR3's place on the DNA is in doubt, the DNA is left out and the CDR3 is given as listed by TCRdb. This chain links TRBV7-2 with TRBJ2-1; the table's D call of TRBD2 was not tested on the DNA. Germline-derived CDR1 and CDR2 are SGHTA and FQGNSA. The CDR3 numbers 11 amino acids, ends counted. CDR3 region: CAWGAGAREVF.

CDR3 loop: CASSVRERGEQFF. DNA of the CDR3: TGCGCCAGCAGTGTGAGGGAACGGGGCGAGCAGTTCTTC. The chain uses TRBV10-2 and TRBJ2-1; the D gene could be TRBD1 or TRBD2 (5 bases each). The V gene's germline CDR1 is WSHSY and CDR2 SAAADI. The V end was cut by 4 bases, the J end by 10 bases, with 14 bases between. CDR3 length: 13 residues.